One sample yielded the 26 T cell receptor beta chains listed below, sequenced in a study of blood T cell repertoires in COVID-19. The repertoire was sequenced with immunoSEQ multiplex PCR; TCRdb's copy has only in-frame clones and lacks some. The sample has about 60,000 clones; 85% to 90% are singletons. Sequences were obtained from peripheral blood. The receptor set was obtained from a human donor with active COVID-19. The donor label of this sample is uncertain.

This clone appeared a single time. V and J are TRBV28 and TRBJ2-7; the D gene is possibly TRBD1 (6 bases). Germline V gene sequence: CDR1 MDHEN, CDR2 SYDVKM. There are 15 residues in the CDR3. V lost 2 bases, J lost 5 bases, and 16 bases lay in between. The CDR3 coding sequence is TGTGCCAGCAGTTTAGGGGGCAGGGGAAACCACGAGCAGTACTTC. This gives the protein CASSLGGRGNHEQYF. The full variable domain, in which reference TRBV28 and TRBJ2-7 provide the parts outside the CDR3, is DVKVTQSSRYLVKRTGEKVFLECVQDMDHENMFWYRQDPGLGLRLIYFSYDVKMKEKGDIPEGYSVSREKKERFSLILESASTNQTSMYLCASSLGGRGNHEQYFGPGTRLTVT.

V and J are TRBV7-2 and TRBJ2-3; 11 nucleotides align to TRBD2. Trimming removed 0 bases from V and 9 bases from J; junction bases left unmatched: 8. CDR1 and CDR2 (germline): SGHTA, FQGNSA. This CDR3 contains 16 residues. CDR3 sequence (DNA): TGTGCCAGCAGCTTAGCTACTCCTAGCGGGGGGAAAACGCAGTATTTT. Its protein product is CASSLATPSGGKTQYF.

CDR3 DNA sequence: TGTGCCAGCAGCTTGCTGCGAGGGTACGAGCAGTACTTC. Its translation is CASSLLRGYEQYF. This chain connects TRBV5-5 to TRBJ2-7, with D tentatively TRBD2 (5 bases). CDR1 is SGHKS and CDR2 is YYEKEE in the germline V gene (reference sequence). CDR3 length equals 13 residues. Trimming removed 1 base from V and 4 bases from J, with 9 bases in between.

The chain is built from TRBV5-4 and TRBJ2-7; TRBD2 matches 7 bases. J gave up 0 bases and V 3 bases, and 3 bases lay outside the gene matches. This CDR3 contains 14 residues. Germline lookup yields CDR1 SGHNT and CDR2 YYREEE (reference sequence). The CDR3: CASSWGGSSYEQYF. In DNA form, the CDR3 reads TGTGCCAGCAGCTGGGGGGGAAGCTCCTACGAGCAGTACTTC.

This CDR3 is CASSQGTGDEAFF. In nucleotides, the CDR3 is TGTGCCAGCAGCCAAGGGACAGGGGATGAAGCTTTCTTT. The chain carries TRBV5-4 and TRBJ1-1; 10 nucleotides align to TRBD1. This CDR3 spans 13 amino acids. V shed 4 bases, J shed 7 bases, and the junction held 4 bases outside the gene matches. Germline CDR1 SGHNT, CDR2 YYREEE (reference sequence).

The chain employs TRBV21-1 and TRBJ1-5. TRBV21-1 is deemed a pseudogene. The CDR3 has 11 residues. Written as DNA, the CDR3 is TGTGCCAGCAGCTTACCGGGACCCCAGCATTTT. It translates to CASSLPGPQHF.

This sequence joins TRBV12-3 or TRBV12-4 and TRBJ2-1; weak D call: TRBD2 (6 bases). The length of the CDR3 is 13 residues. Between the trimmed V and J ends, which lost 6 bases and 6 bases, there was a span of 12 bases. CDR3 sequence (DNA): TGTGCCAGCAGACGAACGGGGGTCAATGAGCAGTTCTTC. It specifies CASRRTGVNEQFF.

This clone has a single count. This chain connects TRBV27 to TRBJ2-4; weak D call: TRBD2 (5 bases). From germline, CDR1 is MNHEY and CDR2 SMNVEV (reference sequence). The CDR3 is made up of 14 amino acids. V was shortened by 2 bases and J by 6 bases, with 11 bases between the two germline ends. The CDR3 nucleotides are TGTGCCAGCAGTTTACGTGGGAGAGGAAACATTCAGTACTTC. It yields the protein CASSLRGRGNIQYF.

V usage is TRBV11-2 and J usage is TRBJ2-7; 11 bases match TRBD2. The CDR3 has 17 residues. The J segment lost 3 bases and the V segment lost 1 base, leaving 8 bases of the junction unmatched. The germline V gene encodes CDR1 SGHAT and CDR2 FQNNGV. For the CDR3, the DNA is TGTGCCAGCAGCTTAGGGGGTAGCGGGAGGGCCGTCTACGAGCAGTACTTC. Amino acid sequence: CASSLGGSGRAVYEQYF.

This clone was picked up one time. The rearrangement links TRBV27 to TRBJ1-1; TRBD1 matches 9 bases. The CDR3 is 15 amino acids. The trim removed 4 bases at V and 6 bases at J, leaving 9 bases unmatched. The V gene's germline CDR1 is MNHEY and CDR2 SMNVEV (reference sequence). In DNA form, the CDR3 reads TGTGCCAGCAGTTCCCCCACAGGGGGCAACGCTGAAGCTTTCTTT. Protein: CASSSPTGGNAEAFF.

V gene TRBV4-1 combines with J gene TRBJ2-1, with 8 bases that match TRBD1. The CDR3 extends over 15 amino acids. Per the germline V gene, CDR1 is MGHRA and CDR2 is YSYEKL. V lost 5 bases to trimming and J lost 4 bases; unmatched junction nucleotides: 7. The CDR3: CASSEGQGTYNEQFF. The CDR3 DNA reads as TGCGCCAGCAGCGAAGGACAGGGTACATACAATGAGCAGTTCTTC.

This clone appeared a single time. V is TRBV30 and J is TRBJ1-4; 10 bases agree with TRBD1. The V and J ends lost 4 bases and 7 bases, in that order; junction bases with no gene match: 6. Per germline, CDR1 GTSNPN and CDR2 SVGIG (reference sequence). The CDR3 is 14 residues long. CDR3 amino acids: CAWNSGQGREKLFF. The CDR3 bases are TGTGCCTGGAATTCGGGACAGGGGCGTGAAAAACTGTTTTTT.

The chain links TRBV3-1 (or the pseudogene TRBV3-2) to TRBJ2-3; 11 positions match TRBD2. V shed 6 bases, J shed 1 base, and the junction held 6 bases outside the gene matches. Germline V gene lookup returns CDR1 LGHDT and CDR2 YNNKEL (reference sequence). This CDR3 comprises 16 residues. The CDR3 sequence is CASRAPTSGGTDTQYF. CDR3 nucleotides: TGTGCCAGCAGGGCACCGACTAGCGGGGGCACAGATACGCAGTATTTT.

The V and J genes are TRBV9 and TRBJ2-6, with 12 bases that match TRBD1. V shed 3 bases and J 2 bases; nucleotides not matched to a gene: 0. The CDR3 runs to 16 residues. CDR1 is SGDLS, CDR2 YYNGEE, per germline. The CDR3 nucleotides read TGTGCCAGCAGCGGGGACAGGGGGCCTGGGGCCAACGTCCTGACTTTC. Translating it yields CASSGDRGPGANVLTF.

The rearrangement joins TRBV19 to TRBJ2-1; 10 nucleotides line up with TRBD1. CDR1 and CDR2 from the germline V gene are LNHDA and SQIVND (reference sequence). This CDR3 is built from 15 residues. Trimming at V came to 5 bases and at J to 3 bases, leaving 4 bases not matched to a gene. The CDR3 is CASSLRTGGYNEQFF. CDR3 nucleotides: TGTGCCAGTAGTCTACGGACAGGGGGCTACAATGAGCAGTTCTTC.

CDR3 residues: CASSEETGGPQHF. CDR3 bases: TGTGCCAGCAGTGAAGAGACAGGGGGGCCCCAGCATTTT. This rearrangement joins TRBV2 to TRBJ1-5; 9 positions match TRBD1. V lost 1 base to trimming and J lost 9 bases; unmatched junction nucleotides: 1. The CDR3 contains 13 residues. Per germline, CDR1 SNHLY and CDR2 FYNNEI.

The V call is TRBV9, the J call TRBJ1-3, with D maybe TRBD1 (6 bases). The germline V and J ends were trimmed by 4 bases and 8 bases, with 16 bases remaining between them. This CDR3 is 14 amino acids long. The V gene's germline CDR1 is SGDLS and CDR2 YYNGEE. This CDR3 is CASSPSGQSDTIYF. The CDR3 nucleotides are TGTGCCAGCAGCCCGTCGGGACAATCCGACACCATATATTTT.

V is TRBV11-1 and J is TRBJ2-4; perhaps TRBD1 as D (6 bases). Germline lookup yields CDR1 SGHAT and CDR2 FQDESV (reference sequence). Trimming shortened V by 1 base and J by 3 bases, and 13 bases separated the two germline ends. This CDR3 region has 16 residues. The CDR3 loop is CASSLGGGEGKNIQYF. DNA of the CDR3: TGTGCCAGCAGCTTAGGTGGGGGCGAGGGCAAAAACATTCAGTACTTC. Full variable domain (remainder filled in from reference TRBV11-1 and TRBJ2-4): EAEVAQSPRYKITEKSQAVAFWCDPISGHATLYWYRQILGQGPELLVQFQDESVVDDSQLPKDRFSAERLKGVDSTLKIQPAELGDSAMYLCASSLGGGEGKNIQYFGAGTRLSVL.

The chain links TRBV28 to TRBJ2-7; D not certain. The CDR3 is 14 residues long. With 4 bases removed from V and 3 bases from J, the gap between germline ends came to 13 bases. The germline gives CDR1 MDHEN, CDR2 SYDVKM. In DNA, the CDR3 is TGTGCCAGCAGTTCCCAGACACTCCGCTACGAGCAGTACTTC. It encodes CASSSQTLRYEQYF.

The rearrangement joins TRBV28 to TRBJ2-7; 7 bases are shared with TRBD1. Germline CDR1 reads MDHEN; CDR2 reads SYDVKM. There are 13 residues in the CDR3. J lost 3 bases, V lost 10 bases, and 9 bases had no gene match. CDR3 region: CATRGQNFYEQYF. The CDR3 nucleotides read TGTGCCACGAGGGGACAGAACTTCTACGAGCAGTACTTC.

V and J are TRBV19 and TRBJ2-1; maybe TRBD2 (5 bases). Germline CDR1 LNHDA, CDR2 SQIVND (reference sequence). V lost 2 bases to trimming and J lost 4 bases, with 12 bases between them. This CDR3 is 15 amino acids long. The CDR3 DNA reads TGTGCCAGTAGTATATCCCAACTAGTGTACAATGAGCAGTTCTTC. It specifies CASSISQLVYNEQFF.

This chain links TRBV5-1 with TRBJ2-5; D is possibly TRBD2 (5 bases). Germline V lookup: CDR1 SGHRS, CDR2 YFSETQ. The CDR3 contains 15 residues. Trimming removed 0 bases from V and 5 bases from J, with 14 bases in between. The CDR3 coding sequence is TGCGCCAGCAGCTTGGCTTCGGCTCCGGGGGAGACCCAGTACTTC. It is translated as CASSLASAPGETQYF. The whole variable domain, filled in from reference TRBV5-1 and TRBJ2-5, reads KAGVTQTPRYLIKTRGQQVTLSCSPISGHRSVSWYQQTPGQGLQFLFEYFSETQRNKGNFPGRFSGRQFSNSRSEMNVSTLELGDSALYLCASSLASAPGETQYFGPGTRLLVL.

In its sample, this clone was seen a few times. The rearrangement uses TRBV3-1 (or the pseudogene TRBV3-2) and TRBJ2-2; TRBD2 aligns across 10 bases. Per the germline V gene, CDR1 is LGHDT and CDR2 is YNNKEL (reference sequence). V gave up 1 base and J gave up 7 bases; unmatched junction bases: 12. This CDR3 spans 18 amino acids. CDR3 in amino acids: CASSQGGGAGGPNGELFF. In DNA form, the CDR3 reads TGTGCCAGCAGCCAAGGAGGCGGAGCGGGGGGGCCAAACGGGGAGCTGTTTTTT.

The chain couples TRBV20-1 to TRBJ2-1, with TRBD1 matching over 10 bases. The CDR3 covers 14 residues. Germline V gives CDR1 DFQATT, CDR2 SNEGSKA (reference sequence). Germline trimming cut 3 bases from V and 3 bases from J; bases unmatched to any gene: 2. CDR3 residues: CSASRTGGYNEQFF. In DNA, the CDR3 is TGCAGTGCTAGTAGGACAGGGGGCTACAATGAGCAGTTCTTC.

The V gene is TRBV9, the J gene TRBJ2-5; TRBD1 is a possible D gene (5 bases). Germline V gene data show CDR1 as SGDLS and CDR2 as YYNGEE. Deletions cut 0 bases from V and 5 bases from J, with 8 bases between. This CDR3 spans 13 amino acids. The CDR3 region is CASSVVGQETQYF. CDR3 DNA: TGTGCCAGCAGCGTAGTGGGGCAGGAGACCCAGTACTTC. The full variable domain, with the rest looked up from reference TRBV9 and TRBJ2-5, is DSGVTQTPKHLITATGQRVTLRCSPRSGDLSVYWYQQSLDQGLQFLIQYYNGEERAKGNILERFSAQQFPDLHSELNLSSLELGDSALYFCASSVVGQETQYFGPGTRLLVL.

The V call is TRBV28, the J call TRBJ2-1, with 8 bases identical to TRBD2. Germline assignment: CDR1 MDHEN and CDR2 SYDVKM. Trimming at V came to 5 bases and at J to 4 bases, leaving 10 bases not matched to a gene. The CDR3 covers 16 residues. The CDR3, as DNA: TGTGCCAGCAGTCCGCCGGGACTAGTCGGGTACAATGAGCAGTTCTTC. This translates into CASSPPGLVGYNEQFF.